This T cell receptor (beta chain) was captured by sequencing in a study of T cells in Graves' hyperthyroidism and ophthalmopathy. The wider study: At initial diagnosis, before any treatment had begun, peripheral blood was obtained.

The V gene's germline CDR1 is GTSNPN and CDR2 SVGIG (reference sequence). V lost 8 bases and J lost 4, with 11 bases in between. This CDR3 has 12 amino acids. In its sample, this clonotype was seen a few times. It was RNA transcripts that yielded the amplified TCR beta CDR3 regions. HTBI primers were the set used in a first-round RT-PCR of the TCR CDR3. TCRdb passed the multiplex PCR reads through MiXCR, listing each CDR3 protein once. The sample has fewer than 900,000 distinct CDR3 sequences, 16% seen once. For Graves' hyperthyroidism to be stable, ophthalmopathy could not progress within 18 months. The PBMCs had their origin in 7.5 to 10 ml of fresh peripheral blood.

The chain is built from TRBV30 and TRBJ2-2; D remains ambiguous. The receptor was isolated from a man younger than 30 with Graves' hyperthyroidism. Material for sequencing was blood. The CDR3 region is CAREWGTGELFF. The CDR3 DNA reads as TGTGCCCGAGAGTGGGGCACCGGGGAGCTGTTTTTT.